The 5 T cell receptor beta chains listed next were all sequenced from one sample in a study of response to subunit inactivated influenza vaccine. Via MiXCR, TCRdb re-called the RT-PCR reads, giving one row per CDR3 protein. The sample carries 500,000 to 750,000 distinct CDR3 sequences, 14% recorded once. Here the sequenced sample was PBMCs from blood, taken 11 to 12 days after vaccination. The origin of the receptors is a man in his forties or fifties who received an inactivated influenza vaccine.

The gene calls are TRBV4-1 and TRBJ2-1; TRBD1 agrees at 10 bases. This CDR3 is built from 17 residues. The V gene end was trimmed by 4 bases and the J gene end by 2 bases; junction bases not matched to a gene: 8. Per germline, CDR1 MGHRA and CDR2 YSYEKL. The CDR3 loop is CASSPPNDRGPYNEQFF. The CDR3 nucleotides are TGCGCCAGCAGCCCCCCTAACGACAGGGGGCCCTACAATGAGCAGTTCTTC.

The rearrangement links TRBV10-3 to TRBJ2-5; D possibly corresponds to TRBD2 (6 bases). The ends were cut back, 2 bases at V and 6 bases at J, with 13 bases in the middle. Germline V CDR1 and CDR2: ENHRY, SYGVKD. The CDR3 is made up of 14 amino acids. CDR3 protein: CAISEAGGDKTQYF. The CDR3 DNA is TGTGCCATCAGTGAGGCTGGAGGGGATAAGACCCAGTACTTC.

The V and J genes are TRBV30 and TRBJ2-7, with 11 nucleotides matching TRBD2. This CDR3 is built from 12 residues. Germline-derived CDR1 and CDR2 are GTSNPN and SVGIG (reference sequence). V lost 8 bases to trimming and J lost 2 bases; unmatched junction nucleotides: 2. DNA for the CDR3: TGTGCCATAGCGGGAGGGCCCTACGAGCAGTACTTC. Translated: CAIAGGPYEQYF.

In DNA form, the CDR3 reads TGTGCCAGCTCGTGGGGGGGGGACTCCTACAATGAGCAGTTCTTC. It is translated as CASSWGGDSYNEQFF. This chain connects TRBV18 to TRBJ2-1; TRBD2 matches at 7 bases. With V trimmed by 6 bases and J by 0 bases, 5 bases remained unmatched. This CDR3 is 15 amino acids long. Germline V CDR1 and CDR2: KGHSH, LQKENI. Using reference TRBV18 and TRBJ2-1 for the parts outside the CDR3, the full variable domain is NAGVMQNPRHLVRRRGQEARLRCSPMKGHSHVYWYRQLPEEGLKFMVYLQKENIIDESGMPKERFSAEFPKEGPSILRIQQVVRGDSAAYFCASSWGGDSYNEQFFGPGTRLTVL.

This clonotype was found a few times. V is TRBV2 and J is TRBJ2-2; perhaps TRBD2 as D (5 bases). Germline V gene sequence: CDR1 SNHLY, CDR2 FYNNEI. Trimming pared 7 bases from V and 2 bases from J, leaving 17 bases between. The CDR3 consists of 16 residues. The CDR3 loop reads CASNGRVAGNTGELFF. The CDR3 coding sequence is TGTGCCAGCAATGGGAGAGTGGCAGGAAACACCGGGGAGCTGTTTTTT.